One sample yielded the 8 T cell receptor beta chains listed below, sequenced in a study of shared clonotypes between healthy human individuals. Using immunoSEQ multiplex PCR, the repertoire was profiled, and TCRdb retains in-frame clones only, with some absent. The sample has nearly 750,000 clones, approximately 77% seen once; the top ten hold around 1.7%. Sequencing was performed on memory CD4+ T cells sorted from blood. Subset of the sample: CD45RA-negative fraction. These TCRs come from a woman in her twenties or thirties in good health.

The gene calls are TRBV7-9 and TRBJ1-1; no clear D. V was cut by 3 bases and J by 1 base, with 3 bases left in between. The germline gives CDR1 SEHNR, CDR2 FQNEAQ (reference sequence). The CDR3 is 12 amino acids. As DNA, the CDR3 is TGTGCCAGCAGCTTCGGGAACACTGAAGCTTTCTTT. Translated: CASSFGNTEAFF.

The chain couples TRBV7-2 to TRBJ2-3, with 10 bases that match TRBD2. Germline V lookup: CDR1 SGHTA, CDR2 FQGNSA. The CDR3 sequence is 14 residues long. V trimming: 4 bases; J trimming: 3 bases; junction bases outside the gene matches: 1. The DNA for the CDR3 is TGTGCCAGCAGCTCTAGCGGGAGAACAGATACGCAGTATTTT. Protein product: CASSSSGRTDTQYF.

This sequence joins TRBV28 and TRBJ1-2; tentative D call: TRBD1 (6 bases). V lost 2 bases and J lost 4, with 17 bases in between. The CDR3 runs 16 residues. CDR1 MDHEN and CDR2 SYDVKM come from the germline V gene. CDR3 sequence reads: CASSLGGTAPFYGYTF. Here the CDR3 DNA reads TGTGCCAGCAGTTTAGGGGGCACAGCCCCCTTCTATGGCTACACCTTC.

The chain joins TRBV18 to TRBJ1-4; D gene ambiguous. The CDR3 has 16 amino acids. V lost 1 base and J 1 base, leaving 10 bases between the germline ends. The germline gives CDR1 KGHSH, CDR2 LQKENI. CDR3 sequence (DNA): TGTGCCAGCTCACCACGGTTCCAGGAAACTAATGAAAAACTGTTTTTT. Its translation is CASSPRFQETNEKLFF.

The V and J genes are TRBV5-1 and TRBJ2-2; D remains unclear. The V end was cut by 1 base, the J end by 3 bases, with 10 bases between. The CDR3 length is 15 residues. The germline V gene encodes CDR1 SGHRS and CDR2 YFSETQ. The CDR3 DNA sequence: TGCGCCAGCAGCTTGTTACTCCCTCACACCGGGGAGCTGTTTTTT. Its translation is CASSLLLPHTGELFF.

This rearrangement joins TRBV28 to TRBJ1-2; D uncertain. There are 15 residues in the CDR3. Germline loops: CDR1 MDHEN, CDR2 SYDVKM. The V gene lost 6 bases and the J gene lost 3 bases, with 17 bases spanning the gap. The chain's CDR3 is CASSSRSSGYYGYTF. The CDR3 bases are TGTGCCAGCAGCTCCAGGTCCTCGGGCTACTATGGCTACACCTTC.

This rearrangement joins TRBV28 to TRBJ2-7, with TRBD2 as a possible D gene (5 bases). Germline-derived CDR1 and CDR2 are MDHEN and SYDVKM. Trimming took off 5 bases at V and 3 bases at J, with 8 bases between the two ends. The CDR3 has 12 residues. The CDR3 DNA reads TGTGCCAGCAGTACGGACTTCTACGAGCAGTACTTC. Translation gives CASSTDFYEQYF.

The V and J genes are TRBV27 and TRBJ2-7; the D call may be TRBD1 or TRBD2 (5 bases each). Germline CDR1 MNHEY, CDR2 SMNVEV (reference sequence). Trimming left V 6 bases short and J 0 bases short, with 21 bases between. The CDR3 is 17 residues long. CDR3 DNA: TGTGCCAGCAGCCCTCCGGGACCTCAGACCGGCTCCTACGAGCAGTACTTC. As protein: CASSPPGPQTGSYEQYF.